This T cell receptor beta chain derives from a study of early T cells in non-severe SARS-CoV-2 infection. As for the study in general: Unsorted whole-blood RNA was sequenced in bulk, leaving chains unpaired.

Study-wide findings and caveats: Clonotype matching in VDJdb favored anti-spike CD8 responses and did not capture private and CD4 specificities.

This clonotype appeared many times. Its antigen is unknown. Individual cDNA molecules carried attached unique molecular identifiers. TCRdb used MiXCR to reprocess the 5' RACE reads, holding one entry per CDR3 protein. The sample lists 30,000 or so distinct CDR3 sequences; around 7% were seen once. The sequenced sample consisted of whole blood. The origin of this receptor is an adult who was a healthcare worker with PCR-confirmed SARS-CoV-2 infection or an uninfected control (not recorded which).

The CDR3 region has the DNA TGCAGTGGAGGGAGGGCTAGCGGGAGCGCAGAGACCCAGTACTTC. Amino acid sequence: CSGGRASGSAETQYF. The rearrangement uses TRBV20-1 and TRBJ2-5; 10 bases fit TRBD2. Germline CDR1 reads DFQATT; CDR2 reads SNEGSKA (reference sequence). Trimming cost V 7 bases and J 4 bases; bases outside gene matches: 12. The CDR3 runs 15 residues.